This T cell receptor (beta chain) was recorded in a study of blood T cell repertoires in COVID-19. Study as a whole: The cDNA or gDNA used as material had been derived from T cells, B-cell-depleted T cells, or PBMCs.

Trimming pared 5 bases from V and 4 bases from J, leaving 12 bases between. The germline V gene has CDR1 SQVTM and CDR2 ANQGSEA. The CDR3 length is 12 residues. Original handling: From reference gene primer amplification, estimates of nucleated cell counts were derived. Profiled with immunoSEQ multiplex PCR; TCRdb holds only in-frame clones, not every one. That table is the source of V, J and clone size, and D and trimming were worked out from the DNA. Of fewer than 300,000 clones in the sample, around 87% are singletons; the top ten hold approximately 2.3%. This chain links TRBV29-1 with TRBJ2-7; D gene uncertain. Sequenced material: peripheral blood. This receptor was taken from a woman aged 45-60 years with acute or convalescent COVID-19. Here the CDR3 reads CSVTPVQYEQYF. Written as DNA, the CDR3 is TGCAGCGTTACCCCCGTTCAGTACGAGCAGTACTTC.